This T cell receptor (beta chain) was sequenced for a study of cytomegalovirus exposure and HLA in healthy donors. The CDR3 loop spans 17 amino acids. V shed 4 bases, J shed 10 bases, and the junction held 13 bases outside the gene matches. CDR1 and CDR2 from the germline V gene are MNHNS and SASEGT. The study ran its PCR with 60 Vbeta and 13 Jbeta primers. Profiling relied on immunoSEQ multiplex PCR, and the TCRdb table lists in-frame clones only, not all of them. The data show about 120,000 clones, with about 81% seen just once and 1.5% to 2% held by the top ten. The TCR was taken from a man in his forties or fifties in good health and CMV-seronegative. The sequenced material came from PBMCs. The rearrangement links TRBV6-1 to TRBJ1-6; 10 bases fit TRBD1. CDR3: CASSGTPGTGVWSPLHF. CDR3 coding DNA: TGTGCCAGCAGTGGGACACCCGGGACAGGGGTTTGGTCACCCCTCCACTTT.